Following are 5 T cell receptor beta chains from one sample sequenced in a study of PD-1 blockade in classical Hodgkin lymphoma. The time point was: cycle 4 day 1 (C4D1), after less than 7 weeks of nivolumab. There was relapse after autologous stem cell transplantation in every patient, and there was variation in brentuximab vedotin exposure. Sequenced by immunoSEQ multiplex PCR; TCRdb stores in-frame clones only, minus some. The sample yields over 20,000 clones, about 80% seen once. The specimen comprised peripheral blood mononuclear cells (PBMCs), sampled before the fourth cycle of nivolumab. Every receptor here comes from a human donor with classical Hodgkin lymphoma.

The chain links TRBV5-1 to TRBJ1-1, with 9 bases identical to TRBD1. Trimming cost V 3 bases and J 6 bases; bases outside gene matches: 6. The CDR3 covers 14 residues. Germline-derived CDR1 and CDR2 are SGHRS and YFSETQ. The CDR3 nucleotides read TGCGCCAGCAGCTCGACAGGGGGTAGTCCTGAAGCTTTCTTT. This sequence encodes CASSSTGGSPEAFF.

The V gene is TRBV28, the J gene TRBJ2-1; 9 nucleotides line up with TRBD2. The CDR3 loop spans 18 amino acids. Germline V gene sequence: CDR1 MDHEN, CDR2 SYDVKM. The V segment lost 6 bases and the J segment 1 base; nucleotides outside the gene matches: 13. The CDR3 region is CASSPLEDGLASYNEQFF. The DNA of the CDR3 is TGTGCCAGCAGCCCCCTTGAAGACGGACTAGCGTCCTACAATGAGCAGTTCTTC. The full variable domain, rest sourced from reference TRBV28 and TRBJ2-1, is DVKVTQSSRYLVKRTGEKVFLECVQDMDHENMFWYRQDPGLGLRLIYFSYDVKMKEKGDIPEGYSVSREKKERFSLILESASTNQTSMYLCASSPLEDGLASYNEQFFGPGTRLTVL.

V is TRBV4-1 and J is TRBJ2-2; 8 bases fit TRBD1. Trimming removed 4 bases from V and 0 bases from J; junction bases left unmatched: 7. Per the germline V gene, CDR1 is MGHRA and CDR2 is YSYEKL. There are 17 residues in the CDR3. The CDR3 here is CASSPVPGGANTGELFF. The CDR3 nucleotides are TGCGCCAGCAGCCCTGTCCCAGGGGGCGCGAACACCGGGGAGCTGTTTTTT.

V and J are TRBV9 and TRBJ2-5, with 11 bases that match TRBD2. The V gene's germline CDR1 is SGDLS and CDR2 YYNGEE. V gave up 2 bases and J gave up 5 bases; unmatched junction bases: 8. The CDR3 has 16 residues. The CDR3 DNA is TGTGCCAGCAGCGTTTTAGCGGGAGGGCCTTTGGAGACCCAGTACTTC. Amino acids: CASSVLAGGPLETQYF.

The CDR3 nucleotides are TGTGCCAGCAGCTTAGATGGGCAGGCCCCCATGGTAGGCTACACCTTC. Translation: CASSLDGQAPMVGYTF. The rearrangement uses TRBV11-2 and TRBJ1-2; D remains unclear. Per the germline V gene, CDR1 is SGHAT and CDR2 is FQNNGV. V gave up 0 bases and J gave up 8 bases, with 19 bases separating them. This CDR3 contains 16 residues.